The 8 T cell receptor beta chains reported below all come from one sample, sequenced in a study of blood T cells in healthy people across ages. A second PCR of roughly 7 to 11 cycles used a sample-barcoded 5' primer and a J-beta primer mix. TCRdb independently ran MiXCR on the 5' RACE reads; one entry per CDR3 protein. The sample has approximately 800,000 distinct CDR3 sequences; less than 60% are singletons. The sample taken for sequencing was blood. All receptors come from a man at least 80 years old in good health.

The rearrangement links TRBV10-2 to TRBJ2-1; no firm D call. CDR1 is WSHSY, CDR2 SAAADI, per germline. V was trimmed by 4 bases and J by 1 base, leaving 5 bases between them. This CDR3 has 13 residues. CDR3 in DNA: TGCGCCAGCAGTGGAGTTTCCTACAATGAGCAGTTCTTC. This codes for CASSGVSYNEQFF.

In its sample, this clonotype was seen a few times. The V call is TRBV7-9, the J call TRBJ2-5, with a tentative D call TRBD1 (5 bases). Trimming took off 5 bases at V and 2 bases at J, with 12 bases between the two ends. This CDR3 spans 14 amino acids. In germline, CDR1 is SEHNR, CDR2 FQNEAQ (reference sequence). CDR3 amino acids: CASSGRQLQETQYF. The CDR3 DNA is TGTGCCAGCAGCGGCCGACAGCTACAAGAGACCCAGTACTTC.

The genes are TRBV10-3 and TRBJ2-7; no reliable D call. The germline gives CDR1 ENHRY, CDR2 SYGVKD. V gave up 3 bases and J gave up 7 bases, with 16 bases separating them. There are 14 residues in the CDR3. The CDR3 loop reads CAISDRSRQYEQYF. The DNA of the CDR3 is TGTGCCATCAGTGACCGGTCTCGGCAGTATGAGCAGTACTTC.

The rearrangement uses TRBV2 and TRBJ2-2; 9 positions agree with TRBD1. The germline CDR1 and CDR2 sequences are SNHLY and FYNNEI. Trimming removed 6 bases from V and 5 bases from J; junction bases left unmatched: 4. This CDR3 contains 14 residues. This chain's CDR3 is CASRDGTGTGELFF. CDR3 nucleotides: TGTGCCAGCAGGGACGGGACAGGGACCGGGGAGCTGTTTTTT.

This clonotype was picked up a small number of times. The genes are TRBV24-1 and TRBJ2-1; TRBD1 or TRBD2 may be the D gene (5 bases each). Trimming left V 9 bases short and J 6 bases short, with 11 bases between. In germline, CDR1 is KGHDR, CDR2 SFDVKD. The CDR3 contains 12 residues. The CDR3 loop is CATEGSPNEQFF. As DNA, the CDR3 is TGTGCCACCGAGGGGAGCCCCAATGAGCAGTTCTTC.

This clonotype was seen more than once but under ten times. The genes are TRBV7-9 and TRBJ2-1, with unresolved D. The CDR3 totals 11 residues. Germline V lookup: CDR1 SEHNR, CDR2 FQNEAQ (reference sequence). Trimming took 3 bases from V and 13 from J, leaving 10 bases between them. The CDR3 is CASSFPADQFF. The CDR3 nucleotides read TGTGCCAGCAGCTTCCCCGCGGATCAGTTCTTC.

This sequence joins TRBV2 and TRBJ1-4; D might be TRBD1 (6 bases). The CDR3 runs 15 residues. Germline V gene sequence: CDR1 SNHLY, CDR2 FYNNEI. The V end was cut by 2 bases, the J end by 10 bases, with 17 bases between. The CDR3 sequence: CASSERGRDEGKLFF. CDR3 DNA sequence: TGTGCCAGCAGTGAACGGGGGCGGGATGAAGGAAAACTGTTTTTT.

The chain couples TRBV28 to TRBJ1-2; no clear D. CDR1 MDHEN and CDR2 SYDVKM come from the germline V gene. The V end lost 2 bases, the J end lost 8 bases, and 18 bases lay between the germline ends. CDR3 length: 15 residues. The CDR3 bases are TGTGCCAGCAGTTTAAAGGGAGGGAGGTTGAGAGGCTACACCTTC. This codes for CASSLKGGRLRGYTF.